Described below is a single T cell receptor (beta chain) sequence and its context. The antigen is unknown. This CDR3 is 15 amino acids long. V lost 3 bases and J lost 4; bases outside the gene matches: 5. CDR1 and CDR2 from the germline V gene are LGHNA and YNFKEQ. This record comes from a study of T cell responses to AZD1222 COVID-19 vaccine. Study context: Analyses pooled second doses at about 4 or about 12 weeks. Study-level results: The sample set comprised mostly white British donors with more females, and clonal diversity was possibly underestimated. The CD4 TCRs associated with vaccination extended across spike and predominated at 160-218 and 743-854.

Sequencing was performed with immunoSEQ multiplex PCR; in TCRdb, only in-frame clones are kept and a portion is missing. The table includes about 120,000 clones, over 75% detected once. The source material was peripheral blood, sampled on day 0 of AZD1222 vaccination. The sequence was obtained from an adult in good health. The chain employs TRBV4-2 and TRBJ2-7; TRBD2 aligns across 11 bases. Here the CDR3 DNA reads TGTGCCAGCAGCCACCAGACTAGCGGGGTTTACGAGCAGTACTTC. It is translated as CASSHQTSGVYEQYF.